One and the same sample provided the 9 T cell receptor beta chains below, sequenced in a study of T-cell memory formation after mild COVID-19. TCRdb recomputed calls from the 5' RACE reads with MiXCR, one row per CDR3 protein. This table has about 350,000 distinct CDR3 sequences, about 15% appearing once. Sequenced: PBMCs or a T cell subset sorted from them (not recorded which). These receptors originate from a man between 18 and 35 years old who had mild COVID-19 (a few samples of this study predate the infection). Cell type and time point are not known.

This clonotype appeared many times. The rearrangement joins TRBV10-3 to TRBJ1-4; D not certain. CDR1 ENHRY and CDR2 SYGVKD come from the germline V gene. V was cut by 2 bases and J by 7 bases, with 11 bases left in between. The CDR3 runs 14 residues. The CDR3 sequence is CAISEVQLVEKLFF. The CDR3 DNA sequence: TGTGCCATCAGTGAGGTCCAGCTCGTTGAAAAACTGTTTTTT.

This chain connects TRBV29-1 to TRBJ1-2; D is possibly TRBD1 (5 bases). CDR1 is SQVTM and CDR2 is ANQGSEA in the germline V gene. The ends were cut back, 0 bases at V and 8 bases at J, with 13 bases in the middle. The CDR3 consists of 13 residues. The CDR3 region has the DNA TGCAGCGTTGAAGAACGGGGGATGGGGGGCTACACCTTC. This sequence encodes CSVEERGMGGYTF.

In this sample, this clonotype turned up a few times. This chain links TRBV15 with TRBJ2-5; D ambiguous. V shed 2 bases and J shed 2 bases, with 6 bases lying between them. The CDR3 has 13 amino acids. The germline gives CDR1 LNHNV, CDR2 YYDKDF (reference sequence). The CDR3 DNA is TGTGCCACCAGCAGAACAGAGCAAGAGACCCAGTACTTC. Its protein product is CATSRTEQETQYF.

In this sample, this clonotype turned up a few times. CDR3 DNA: TGTGCCACCAGTGATCCCCTGACAGGGGATCAAGTCTACAATGAGCAGTTCTTC. Encoded protein: CATSDPLTGDQVYNEQFF. The genes are TRBV24-1 and TRBJ2-1, with TRBD1 identical over 8 bases. Germline loops: CDR1 KGHDR, CDR2 SFDVKD. After removal of 3 bases from V and 3 bases from J, the junction contained 12 bases not matched to a gene. The CDR3 is 18 residues long.

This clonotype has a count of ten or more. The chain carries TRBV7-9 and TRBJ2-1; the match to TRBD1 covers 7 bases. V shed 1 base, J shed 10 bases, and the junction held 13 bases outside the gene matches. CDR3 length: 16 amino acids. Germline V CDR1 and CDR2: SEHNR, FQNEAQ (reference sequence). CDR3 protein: CASSLVLGDREREQFF. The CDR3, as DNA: TGTGCCAGCAGCTTAGTCTTGGGGGACAGAGAACGAGAGCAGTTCTTC. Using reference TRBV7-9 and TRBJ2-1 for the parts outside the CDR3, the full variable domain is DTGVSQNPRHKITKRGQNVTFRCDPISEHNRLYWYRQTLGQGPEFLTYFQNEAQLEKSRLLSDRFSAERPKGSFSTLEIQRTEQGDSAMYLCASSLVLGDREREQFFGPGTRLTVL.

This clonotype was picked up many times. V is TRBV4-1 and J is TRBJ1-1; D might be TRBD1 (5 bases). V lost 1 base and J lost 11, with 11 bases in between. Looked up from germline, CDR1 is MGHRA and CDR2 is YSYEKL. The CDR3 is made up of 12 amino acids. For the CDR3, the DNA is TGCGCCAGCAGCCAAGTGGCAGGGAGGGCTTTCTTT. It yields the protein CASSQVAGRAFF.

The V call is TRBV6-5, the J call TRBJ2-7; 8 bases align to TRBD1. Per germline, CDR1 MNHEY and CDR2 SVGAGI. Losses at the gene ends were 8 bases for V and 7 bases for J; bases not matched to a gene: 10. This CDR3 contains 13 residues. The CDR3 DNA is TGTGCCAGCTCCATCGACAGGGGAGATGAGCAGTACTTC. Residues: CASSIDRGDEQYF.

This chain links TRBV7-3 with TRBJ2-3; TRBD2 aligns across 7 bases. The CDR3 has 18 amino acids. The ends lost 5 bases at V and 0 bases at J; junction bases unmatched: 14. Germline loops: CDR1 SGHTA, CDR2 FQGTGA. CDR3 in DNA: TGTGCCAGCAGCCACCAGGTTTATGGTAGCGGGAGCACAGATACGCAGTATTTT. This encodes CASSHQVYGSGSTDTQYF.

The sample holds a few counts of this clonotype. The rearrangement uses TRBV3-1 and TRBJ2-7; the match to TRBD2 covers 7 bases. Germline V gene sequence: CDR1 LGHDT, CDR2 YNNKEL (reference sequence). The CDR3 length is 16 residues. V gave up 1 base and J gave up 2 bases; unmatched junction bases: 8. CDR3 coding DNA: TGTGCCAGCAGCCAAGGGGCGGGAGTAATCCCCTACGAGCAGTACTTC. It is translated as CASSQGAGVIPYEQYF.